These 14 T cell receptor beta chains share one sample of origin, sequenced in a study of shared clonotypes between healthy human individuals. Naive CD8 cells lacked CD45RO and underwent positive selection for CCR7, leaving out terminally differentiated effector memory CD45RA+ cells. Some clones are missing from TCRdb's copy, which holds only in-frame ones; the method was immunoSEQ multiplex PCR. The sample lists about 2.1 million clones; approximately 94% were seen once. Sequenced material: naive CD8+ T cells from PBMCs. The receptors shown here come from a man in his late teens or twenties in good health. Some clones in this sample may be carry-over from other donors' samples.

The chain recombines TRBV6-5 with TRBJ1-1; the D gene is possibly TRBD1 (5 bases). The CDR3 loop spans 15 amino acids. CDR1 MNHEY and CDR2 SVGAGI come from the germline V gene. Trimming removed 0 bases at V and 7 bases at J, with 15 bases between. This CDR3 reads CASSYSMRGGDEAFF. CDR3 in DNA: TGTGCCAGCAGTTACTCGATGAGGGGAGGGGATGAAGCTTTCTTT.

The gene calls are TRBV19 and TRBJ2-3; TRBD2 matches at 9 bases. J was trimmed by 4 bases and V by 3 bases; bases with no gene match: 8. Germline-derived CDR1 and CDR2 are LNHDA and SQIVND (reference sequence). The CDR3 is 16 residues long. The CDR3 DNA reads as TGTGCCAGTAGTATCTTAGCGGGAGTATTATCAGATACGCAGTATTTT. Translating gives CASSILAGVLSDTQYF.

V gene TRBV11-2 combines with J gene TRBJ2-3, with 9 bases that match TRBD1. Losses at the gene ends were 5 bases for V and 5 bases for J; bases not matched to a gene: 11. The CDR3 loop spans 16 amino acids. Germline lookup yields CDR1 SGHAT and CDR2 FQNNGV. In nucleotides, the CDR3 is TGTGCCAGCAGCCCCGGGACAGGGCCTTCATTAGATACGCAGTATTTT. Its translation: CASSPGTGPSLDTQYF.

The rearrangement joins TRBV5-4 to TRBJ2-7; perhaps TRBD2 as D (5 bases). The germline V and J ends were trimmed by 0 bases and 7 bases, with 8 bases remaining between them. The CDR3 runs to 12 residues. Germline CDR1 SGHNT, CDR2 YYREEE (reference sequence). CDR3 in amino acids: CASSLVGKEQYF. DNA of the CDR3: TGTGCCAGCAGCTTGGTCGGGAAAGAGCAGTACTTC.

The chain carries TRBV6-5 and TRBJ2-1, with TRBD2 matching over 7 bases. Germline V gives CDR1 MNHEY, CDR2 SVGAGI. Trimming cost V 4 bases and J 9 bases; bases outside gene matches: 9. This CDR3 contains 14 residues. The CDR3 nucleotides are TGTGCCAGCAGTTGGAGGGAGGGCCCCGGTGAGCAGTTCTTC. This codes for CASSWREGPGEQFF.

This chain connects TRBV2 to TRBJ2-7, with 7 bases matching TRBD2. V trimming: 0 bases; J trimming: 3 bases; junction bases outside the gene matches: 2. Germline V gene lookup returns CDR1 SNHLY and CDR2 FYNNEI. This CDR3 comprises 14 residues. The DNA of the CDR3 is TGTGCCAGCAGTGAAGCGGGGGGGGTCTACGAGCAGTACTTC. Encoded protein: CASSEAGGVYEQYF.

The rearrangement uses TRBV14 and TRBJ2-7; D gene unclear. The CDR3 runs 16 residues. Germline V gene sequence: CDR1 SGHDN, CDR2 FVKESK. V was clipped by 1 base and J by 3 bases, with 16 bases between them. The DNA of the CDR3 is TGTGCCAGCAGCCAAGGTCGCTGGGAAGGGCACTACGAGCAGTACTTC. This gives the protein CASSQGRWEGHYEQYF. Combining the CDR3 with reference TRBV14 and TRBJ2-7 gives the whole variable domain EAGVTQFPSHSVIEKGQTVTLRCDPISGHDNLYWYRRVMGKEIKFLLHFVKESKQDESGMPNNRFLAERTGGTYSTLKVQPAELEDSGVYFCASSQGRWEGHYEQYFGPGTRLTVT.

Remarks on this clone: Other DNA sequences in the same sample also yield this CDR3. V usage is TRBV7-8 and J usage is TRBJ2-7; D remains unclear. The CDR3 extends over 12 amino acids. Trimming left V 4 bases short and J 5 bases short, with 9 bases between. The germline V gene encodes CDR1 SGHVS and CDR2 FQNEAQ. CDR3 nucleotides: TGTGCCAGCAGCTCGATCAGGAACGAGCAGTACTTC. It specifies CASSSIRNEQYF.

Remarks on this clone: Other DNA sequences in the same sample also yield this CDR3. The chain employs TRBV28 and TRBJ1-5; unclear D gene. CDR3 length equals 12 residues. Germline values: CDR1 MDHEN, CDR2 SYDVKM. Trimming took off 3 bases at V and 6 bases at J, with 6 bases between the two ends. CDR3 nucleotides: TGTGCCAGCAGTTTGGTTGGTCAGCCCCAGCATTTT. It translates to CASSLVGQPQHF. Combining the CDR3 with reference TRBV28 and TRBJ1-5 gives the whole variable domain DVKVTQSSRYLVKRTGEKVFLECVQDMDHENMFWYRQDPGLGLRLIYFSYDVKMKEKGDIPEGYSVSREKKERFSLILESASTNQTSMYLCASSLVGQPQHFGDGTRLSIL.

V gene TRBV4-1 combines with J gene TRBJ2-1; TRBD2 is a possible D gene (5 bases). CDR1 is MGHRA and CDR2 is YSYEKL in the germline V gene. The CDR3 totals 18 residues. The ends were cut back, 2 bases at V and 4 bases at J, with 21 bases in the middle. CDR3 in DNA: TGCGCCAGCAGCCAAAACCCGAGGGCAGCCCCATTTTACAATGAGCAGTTCTTC. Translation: CASSQNPRAAPFYNEQFF.

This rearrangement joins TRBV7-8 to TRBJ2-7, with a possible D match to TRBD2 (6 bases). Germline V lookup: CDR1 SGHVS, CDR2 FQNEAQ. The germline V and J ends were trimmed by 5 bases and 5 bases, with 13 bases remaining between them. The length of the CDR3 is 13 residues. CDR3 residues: CASSRSGFHEQYF. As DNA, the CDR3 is TGTGCCAGCAGCCGGAGCGGGTTCCACGAGCAGTACTTC.

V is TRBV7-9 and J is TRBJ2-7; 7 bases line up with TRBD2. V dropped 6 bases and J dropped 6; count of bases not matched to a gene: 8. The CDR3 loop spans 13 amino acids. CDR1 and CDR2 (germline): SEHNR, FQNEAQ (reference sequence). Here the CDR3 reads CASRPGGGGEQYF. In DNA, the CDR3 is TGTGCCAGCAGACCCGGTGGGGGGGGCGAGCAGTACTTC.

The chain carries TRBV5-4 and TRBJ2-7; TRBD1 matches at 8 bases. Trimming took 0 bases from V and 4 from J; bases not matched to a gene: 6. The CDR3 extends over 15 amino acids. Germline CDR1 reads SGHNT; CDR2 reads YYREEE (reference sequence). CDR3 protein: CASSLDPDRGYEQYF. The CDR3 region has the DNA TGTGCCAGCAGCTTGGATCCTGACAGGGGTTACGAGCAGTACTTC.

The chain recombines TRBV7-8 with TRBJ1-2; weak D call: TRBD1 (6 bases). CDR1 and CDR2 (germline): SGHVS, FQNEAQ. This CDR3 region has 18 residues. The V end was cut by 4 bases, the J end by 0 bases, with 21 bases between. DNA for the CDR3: TGTGCCAGCAGCTCAGGGGTGACAGCAAAACCAGCTAACTATGGCTACACCTTC. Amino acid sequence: CASSSGVTAKPANYGYTF. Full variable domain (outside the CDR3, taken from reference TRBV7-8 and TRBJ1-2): GAGVSQSPRYKVAKRGQDVALRCDPISGHVSLFWYQQALGQGPEFLTYFQNEAQLDKSGLPSDRFFAERPEGSVSTLKIQRTQQEDSAVYLCASSSGVTAKPANYGYTFGSGTRLTVV.